Listed below are T cell receptor beta chains from one sample, sequenced in a study of blood T cell repertoires in COVID-19. Repertoires were generated with immunoSEQ multiplex PCR, while TCRdb's copy carries only in-frame clones and drops some. The sample holds around 70,000 clones; roughly 88% are singletons and the top ten take roughly 5.5%. Sample: peripheral blood. These receptors were obtained from a human donor in a cohort sampled during active COVID-19. The CDR3 runs from the conserved cysteine through the conserved F or W. The D gene is left open where the match is weak. The listing skips clone size in some rows; elsewhere it reads once, few, many or a size class.

v_gene	abundance	d_gene	len	j_gene	CDR3nt	CDR3aa
TRBV27	medium-sized	TRBD2	15	TRBJ2-7	TGTGCCAGCAGTCCAACTAGCGGGAGCTCAGACGAGCAGTACTTC	CASSPTSGSSDEQYF
TRBV12-3/TRBV12-4	.	TRBD2	13	TRBJ2-2	TGTGCCAGCAGTCGGGGGGGTCCCGGGGAGCTGTTTTTT	CASSRGGPGELFF
TRBV4-1	.	TRBD2	15	TRBJ2-1	TGCGCCAGCAGCCAATGGCGGGAGGCCAACAATGAGCAGTTCTTC	CASSQWREANNEQFF
TRBV6-5	.	.	15	TRBJ2-1	TGTGCCAGCTCCCAGACAGGTAGCTCCTACAATGAGCAGTTCTTC	CASSQTGSSYNEQFF
TRBV7-2	.	TRBD2	15	TRBJ2-3	TGTGCCAGCAGCTCCATGACTAGCGGGAGTGGTACGCAGTATTTT	CASSSMTSGSGTQYF
TRBV3-1/TRBV3-2	.	.	15	TRBJ2-3	TGTGCCAGCAGCCAATGGGGCGTCGGCACAGATACGCAGTATTTT	CASSQWGVGTDTQYF
TRBV5-6	.	.	15	TRBJ2-5	TGTGCCAGCAGCCGAGGCAGGGCCTCGGCTGAGACCCAGTACTTC	CASSRGRASAETQYF
TRBV11-1	.	TRBD2	15	TRBJ2-7	TGTGCCAGCAGCTTAAATGGACTAGCGGCTTACGAGCAGTACTTC	CASSLNGLAAYEQYF
TRBV3-1/TRBV3-2	.	.	14	TRBJ2-1	TGTGCCAGCAGCCAAGATATGCCCAGTAATGAGCAGTTCTTC	CASSQDMPSNEQFF
TRBV7-8	.	.	15	TRBJ2-2	TGTGCCAGCACCTTGAGCAGGGCGGGAACCGGGGAGCTGTTTTTT	CASTLSRAGTGELFF
TRBV5-1	.	TRBD2	14	TRBJ2-5	TGCGCCAGCAGCTCCGGACTAGTCGGCGAGACCCAGTACTTC	CASSSGLVGETQYF
TRBV28	.	.	12	TRBJ2-1	TGTGCCAGCAGTCAATACCCCGGGGAGCAGTTCTTC	CASSQYPGEQFF
TRBV6-5	few	.	15	TRBJ2-7	TGTGCCAGCAGTTACCAGGACTCTGGCTCCTACGAGCAGTACTTC	CASSYQDSGSYEQYF
TRBV5-1	.	.	13	TRBJ1-5	TGCGCCAGCTCGATCTTAGGGGATCAGCCCCAGCATTTT	CASSILGDQPQHF
TRBV2	.	TRBD1	14	TRBJ2-1	TGTGCCAGCAGTCCAGGGGGCTCCTACAATGAGCAGTTCTTC	CASSPGGSYNEQFF
TRBV5-8	once	.	16	TRBJ2-5	TGTGCCAGCAGCTTTGGGACAACGACTATCCAAGAGACCCAGTACTTC	CASSFGTTTIQETQYF
TRBV5-1	once	TRBD2	16	TRBJ2-5	TGCGCCAGCAGCTTGGACGGGACTAGACTAAGGGAGACCCAGTACTTC	CASSLDGTRLRETQYF
TRBV19	.	.	13	TRBJ2-7	TGTGCCAGTAGTATCGTTACGGGCTACGAGCAGTACTTC	CASSIVTGYEQYF
TRBV5-1	.	.	14	TRBJ1-1	TGCGCCAGCAGCGTGGAGATTCAGGGTTCTGAAGCTTTCTTT	CASSVEIQGSEAFF
TRBV5-5	.	.	14	TRBJ2-7	TGTGCCAGCAGCTTCAGGGTGGACTCCTACGAGCAGTACTTC	CASSFRVDSYEQYF
TRBV15	.	.	13	TRBJ2-2	TGTGCCACCAGCAGAGACCGCACCGGGGAGCTGTTTTTT	CATSRDRTGELFF
TRBV3-1/TRBV3-2	.	TRBD2	18	TRBJ2-2	TGTGCCAGCAGCCTTGGACTAGCGGGAGGGAATAACCCCGGGGAGCTGTTTTTT	CASSLGLAGGNNPGELFF
TRBV19	.	TRBD2	16	TRBJ2-1	TGTGCCAGTAGTGTCACTGGACTAGCGGGTAACAATGAGCAGTTCTTC	CASSVTGLAGNNEQFF
TRBV5-1	.	.	15	TRBJ1-3	TGCGCCAGCAGCTTGAGCGCAAGCTCTGGAAACACCATATATTTT	CASSLSASSGNTIYF
TRBV18	.	TRBD1	15	TRBJ1-6	TGTGCCAGCTCACTAACCGGGACAGGGGAATCACCCCTCCACTTT	CASSLTGTGESPLHF
TRBV19	.	.	13	TRBJ2-7	TGTGCCAGTAGTACCCAGGGCTCCTACGAGCAGTACTTC	CASSTQGSYEQYF
TRBV3-1/TRBV3-2	.	TRBD1	16	TRBJ2-1	TGTGCCAGCAGCCAAGAAGACAGGGGGCGCGTAAATGAGCAGTTCTTC	CASSQEDRGRVNEQFF
TRBV27	.	TRBD2	13	TRBJ2-1	TGTGCCAGCCGGGGGGGGGCATACAATGAGCAGTTCTTC	CASRGGAYNEQFF